The clone carrying this T cell receptor (beta chain) appeared a single time. The protocol was immunoSEQ multiplex PCR, while the TCRdb copy is restricted to in-frame clones and leaves out a portion. The sample lists roughly 120,000 clones; around 90% were seen once. This record comes from a study of blood T cell repertoires in COVID-19. Trimming removed 8 bases from V and 4 bases from J, with 16 bases in between. The CDR3 has 14 amino acids. From germline, CDR1 is SGHNT and CDR2 YENEEA. The sequence came from a human donor in a cohort sampled during active COVID-19. The chain links TRBV11-3 to TRBJ2-3; possibly TRBD1 for D (8 bases). Source material: peripheral blood. CDR3 sequence (DNA): TGTGCCAGCGGATACAGGGGGGGGTCAGATACGCAGTATTTT. Translating it yields CASGYRGGSDTQYF.